These 28 T cell receptor beta chains were sequenced from one sample in a study of monozygotic twins with inflammatory bowel disease. TCRdb reanalyzed the 5' RACE reads, giving one entry per CDR3 protein sequence and no DNA. The specimen's table records about 160,000 distinct CDR3 sequences. Material for sequencing was blood. These receptors came from a human donor with ulcerative colitis or Crohn's disease, or a healthy co-twin of an affected twin (not recorded which).

The V call is TRBV5-1, the J call TRBJ2-6. CDR3 length equals 16 residues. Germline-derived CDR1 and CDR2 are SGHRS and YFSETQ. The CDR3 sequence is CASSLRRVSGANVLTF.

CDR3 protein: CASSLGEEGTQYF. The genes are TRBV12-3 or TRBV12-4 and TRBJ2-3; without DNA, the TCRdb call of TRBD2 cannot be checked. CDR3 size: 13 residues.

The rearrangement uses TRBV6-5 and TRBJ2-2. Germline assignment: CDR1 MNHEY and CDR2 SVGAGI. The CDR3 sequence is 14 residues long. The CDR3 loop is CASSLDRYTGELFF.

The rearrangement links TRBV2 to TRBJ2-2; the TCRdb D gene call, TRBD2, has no DNA to confirm it. CDR1 is SNHLY and CDR2 is FYNNEI in the germline V gene. CDR3 length: 18 amino acids. This CDR3 reads CASTRLAGVFPNTGELFF.

This chain joins TRBV5-1 and TRBJ2-1. The length of the CDR3 is 13 residues. CDR1 and CDR2 (germline): SGHRS, YFSETQ. The CDR3 protein is CASSSFGGNEQFF. The entire variable domain, with the rest obtained from reference TRBV5-1 and TRBJ2-1, is as follows: KAGVTQTPRYLIKTRGQQVTLSCSPISGHRSVSWYQQTPGQGLQFLFEYFSETQRNKGNFPGRFSGRQFSNSRSEMNVSTLELGDSALYLCASSSFGGNEQFFGPGTRLTVL.

The rearrangement links TRBV5-1 to TRBJ2-1; the TCRdb call, TRBD1, lacks DNA for checking. The CDR3 length is 14 residues. Germline CDR1 and CDR2: SGHRS and YFSETQ. Here the CDR3 reads CASSSGQGHNEQFF.

The rearrangement links TRBV29-1 to TRBJ2-3; TCRdb's D call of TRBD1 is untestable without DNA. The CDR3 totals 15 residues. The germline V gene has CDR1 SQVTM and CDR2 ANQGSEA. CDR3 amino acids: CSVVRGLQSPDTQYF.

The gene calls are TRBV7-2 and TRBJ2-3; absent DNA, TCRdb's TRBD2 call cannot be checked. The CDR3 is 15 residues long. Germline V gene sequence: CDR1 SGHTA, CDR2 FQGNSA. The CDR3: CASSLTGGRTDTQYF.

The V gene is TRBV7-2, the J gene TRBJ2-1; TCRdb selects TRBD2, and the lack of DNA leaves this call unchecked. CDR1 and CDR2 from the germline V gene are SGHTA and FQGNSA. CDR3 length: 17 residues. CDR3 sequence: CASSVTGTRGSYNEQFF.

The CDR3 region is CASSMRMETQYF. The chain is built from TRBV19 and TRBJ2-5. The CDR3 has 12 residues. Germline loops: CDR1 LNHDA, CDR2 SQIVND (reference sequence).

The chain joins TRBV5-1 to TRBJ2-7; the TRBD1 assignment by TCRdb is unverifiable without DNA. The germline CDR1 and CDR2 sequences are SGHRS and YFSETQ. This CDR3 comprises 16 residues. The CDR3 loop is CASSRMDRDRGGEQYF. The full variable domain, in which reference TRBV5-1 and TRBJ2-7 provide the parts outside the CDR3, is KAGVTQTPRYLIKTRGQQVTLSCSPISGHRSVSWYQQTPGQGLQFLFEYFSETQRNKGNFPGRFSGRQFSNSRSEMNVSTLELGDSALYLCASSRMDRDRGGEQYFGPGTRLTVT.

This chain joins TRBV6-1 and TRBJ2-7; TCRdb calls TRBD1, which cannot be checked without DNA. The CDR3 consists of 14 residues. Germline CDR1 reads MNHNS; CDR2 reads SASEGT. The CDR3 region is CASKYGGFSYEQYF.

The V gene is TRBV4-1, the J gene TRBJ1-1; TCRdb proposes TRBD1, but this gene call is untestable without DNA. The germline CDR1 and CDR2 sequences are MGHRA and YSYEKL. The CDR3 runs to 15 residues. CDR3 loop: CASSQAGRGVTEAFF.

The chain carries TRBV20-1 and TRBJ1-5; TCRdb picks TRBD1, but there is no DNA to check that call. The germline V gene encodes CDR1 DFQATT and CDR2 SNEGSKA (reference sequence). The CDR3 runs 14 residues. CDR3 region: CSARGNPPQGTQHF.

J is TRBJ2-7 and V is TRBV7-3. The V gene's germline CDR1 is SGHTA and CDR2 FQGTGA. The CDR3 runs to 15 residues. The CDR3 sequence: CASSLSGGSASVQYF.

CDR3: CARGTGTSLYEQYF. The chain has TRBV7-2 and TRBJ2-7; the TRBD2 assignment by TCRdb is unverifiable without DNA. Germline CDR1 reads SGHTA; CDR2 reads FQGNSA. The CDR3 is made up of 14 amino acids.

V gene TRBV6-6 combines with J gene TRBJ2-1; TCRdb's D gene call, TRBD2, goes unchecked for lack of DNA. The CDR3 runs 14 residues. Germline V gene lookup returns CDR1 MNHNY and CDR2 SVGAGI (reference sequence). This chain's CDR3 is CASRLGTSYNEQFF.

This sequence joins TRBV5-1 and TRBJ2-3; no DNA is available, so the TRBD1 call from TCRdb remains unchecked. The germline V gene encodes CDR1 SGHRS and CDR2 YFSETQ. The CDR3 runs 16 residues. CDR3 amino acids: CASSLGPGLATDTQYF.

The gene calls are TRBV19 and TRBJ1-5. This CDR3 spans 15 amino acids. The germline V gene has CDR1 LNHDA and CDR2 SQIVND (reference sequence). CDR3 sequence reads: CASSIVAEPNQPQHF.

The V call is TRBV15, the J call TRBJ2-1; the D call of TRBD2 rests on TCRdb alone, since no DNA is present to check it. In germline, CDR1 is LNHNV, CDR2 YYDKDF (reference sequence). The length of the CDR3 is 15 residues. CDR3 residues: CATRPGLAGVNEQFF.

The rearrangement links TRBV29-1 to TRBJ2-7. This CDR3 region has 12 residues. Looked up from germline, CDR1 is SQVTM and CDR2 is ANQGSEA. This chain's CDR3 is CSASEDTYEQYF.

This CDR3 reads CASSFTEGSSYNEQFF. This chain links TRBV5-1 with TRBJ2-1; the D call of TRBD2 rests on TCRdb alone, since no DNA is present to check it. Germline values: CDR1 SGHRS, CDR2 YFSETQ. The CDR3 is 16 residues long.

The J gene is TRBJ2-7, the V gene TRBV27; the D call from TCRdb, TRBD1, cannot be confirmed without DNA. Germline V lookup: CDR1 MNHEY, CDR2 SMNVEV (reference sequence). The length of the CDR3 is 18 residues. The CDR3 loop is CASSPQDRVLGGTHEQYF.

This chain connects TRBV7-2 to TRBJ1-5; the TRBD1 assignment by TCRdb is unverifiable without DNA. The CDR3 totals 14 residues. Germline lookup yields CDR1 SGHTA and CDR2 FQGNSA. This CDR3 is CASSLGQGFQPQHF. The full variable domain, its missing parts supplied by reference TRBV7-2 and TRBJ1-5, is GAGVSQSPSNKVTEKGKDVELRCDPISGHTALYWYRQSLGQGLEFLIYFQGNSAPDKSGLPSDRFSAERTGGSVSTLTIQRTQQEDSAVYLCASSLGQGFQPQHFGDGTRLSIL.

The V and J genes are TRBV10-3 and TRBJ2-2; checking the TCRdb D call of TRBD1 is not possible without DNA. The germline CDR1 and CDR2 sequences are ENHRY and SYGVKD. The CDR3 has 15 amino acids. The CDR3 is CAISEGRGNTGELFF.

The rearrangement links TRBV29-1 to TRBJ2-6. This CDR3 is built from 12 residues. Germline loops: CDR1 SQVTM, CDR2 ANQGSEA. CDR3 region: CSVGSGANVLTF.

The V and J genes are TRBV11-2 and TRBJ2-5; checking the TCRdb D call of TRBD2 is not possible without DNA. The V gene's germline CDR1 is SGHAT and CDR2 FQNNGV. The CDR3 has 16 amino acids. The CDR3 region is CASSLEPLRAQETQYF.

CDR3 amino acids: CAISVNLNGGNEQFF. The rearrangement joins TRBV10-3 to TRBJ2-1; TCRdb picks TRBD1, but there is no DNA to check that call. The germline V gene encodes CDR1 ENHRY and CDR2 SYGVKD. The CDR3 contains 15 residues.